This entry lists 18 T cell receptor beta chains sequenced from one sample in a study of T cell responses to AZD1222 COVID-19 vaccine. Only in-frame clones appear in the TCRdb table, and some are missing; sequencing was by immunoSEQ multiplex PCR. The data contain some 120,000 clones, over 80% of them singletons. The sample consisted of peripheral blood, taken on day 0 of AZD1222 vaccination. The receptor set was obtained from an adult in good health.

The chain combines TRBV6-2 or TRBV6-3 with TRBJ1-5; TRBD1 matches 9 bases. J gave up 7 bases and V 4 bases, and 5 bases lay outside the gene matches. Germline V gives CDR1 MNHEY, CDR2 SVGEGT. The CDR3 sequence is 14 residues long. CDR3 protein: CASSSRTGVQPQHF. The DNA for the CDR3 is TGTGCCAGCAGTTCCCGGACAGGGGTCCAGCCCCAGCATTTT.

The J gene is TRBJ2-5, the V gene TRBV3-1 (or the pseudogene TRBV3-2); 9 bases are a match to TRBD1. With V trimmed by 4 bases and J by 5 bases, 2 bases remained unmatched. The CDR3 is 13 amino acids. CDR1 and CDR2 from the germline V gene are LGHDT and YNNKEL (reference sequence). CDR3 amino acids: CASSRGQGETQYF. The CDR3 coding sequence is TGTGCCAGCAGCCGAGGACAGGGGGAGACCCAGTACTTC.

This chain uses TRBV2 with TRBJ2-2; 8 positions agree with TRBD1. Trimming cost V 4 bases and J 4 bases; bases outside gene matches: 5. The CDR3 is made up of 15 amino acids. Germline assignment: CDR1 SNHLY and CDR2 FYNNEI. The CDR3 sequence is CASSGGQGGTGELFF. CDR3 in DNA: TGTGCCAGCAGTGGAGGACAGGGTGGCACCGGGGAGCTGTTTTTT.

J is TRBJ2-7 and V is TRBV27; 12 nucleotides match TRBD1. V lost 5 bases, J lost 7 bases, and 6 bases stayed unmatched. The CDR3 is 14 residues long. Germline V CDR1 and CDR2: MNHEY, SMNVEV (reference sequence). Here the CDR3 reads CASSLGTGGLEQYF. In nucleotides, the CDR3 is TGTGCCAGCAGTCTAGGGACAGGGGGCTTAGAGCAGTACTTC.

This sequence joins TRBV29-1 and TRBJ2-5; no definite D call. The germline V gene encodes CDR1 SQVTM and CDR2 ANQGSEA. The V end was cut by 8 bases, the J end by 4 bases, with 14 bases between. The CDR3 loop spans 12 amino acids. CDR3 coding DNA: TGCAGCACACGGCAGGTGGGAGAGACCCAGTACTTC. Its translation is CSTRQVGETQYF. The variable domain in full, with the rest retrieved from reference TRBV29-1 and TRBJ2-5, is SAVISQKPSRDICQRGTSLTIQCQVDSQVTMMFWYRQQPGQSLTLIATANQGSEATYESGFVIDKFPISRPNLTFSTLTVSNMSPEDSSIYLCSTRQVGETQYFGPGTRLLVL.

V gene TRBV6-6 combines with J gene TRBJ1-2; 7 bases are a match to TRBD1. The length of the CDR3 is 13 residues. V gave up 2 bases and J gave up 8 bases; unmatched junction bases: 5. Germline V gives CDR1 MNHNY, CDR2 SVGAGI (reference sequence). CDR3 sequence reads: CASSYGDRDGYTF. In nucleotides, the CDR3 is TGTGCCAGCAGTTACGGTGACAGGGACGGCTACACCTTC.

The chain combines TRBV7-9 with TRBJ2-3, with D hard to call. Germline V gene lookup returns CDR1 SEHNR and CDR2 FQNEAQ (reference sequence). The CDR3 has 14 residues. With 5 bases removed from V and 8 bases from J, the gap between germline ends came to 17 bases. The CDR3 here is CASSVPTRSLTQYF. CDR3 nucleotides: TGTGCCAGCAGCGTGCCAACCCGTTCGCTTACGCAGTATTTT.

This clone appeared a single time. V gene TRBV10-1 combines with J gene TRBJ1-5, with D tentatively TRBD1 (5 bases). Germline V gene sequence: CDR1 WNHNN, CDR2 SYGVQD (reference sequence). Trimming stripped 8 bases from V and 7 bases from J, with 12 bases between. The CDR3 runs to 12 residues. The DNA for the CDR3 is TGCGCCAGCGAACAGGCCCACCAGCCCCAGCATTTT. Translating gives CASEQAHQPQHF.

The J gene is TRBJ2-1, the V gene TRBV2, with 9 bases aligning to TRBD2. Trimming at V came to 3 bases and at J to 7 bases, leaving 7 bases not matched to a gene. There are 15 residues in the CDR3. Germline CDR1 SNHLY, CDR2 FYNNEI. The CDR3 DNA follows: TGTGCCAGCAGTGATCAAATAGCGGGAGAGAATGAGCAGTTCTTC. It is translated as CASSDQIAGENEQFF.

This chain uses TRBV5-8 with TRBJ1-6; D is possibly TRBD1 (5 bases). The germline V gene has CDR1 SGHTS and CDR2 YDEGEE. The V end was cut by 1 base, the J end by 9 bases, with 5 bases between. The CDR3 sequence is 12 residues long. CDR3 amino acids: CASSLRGSPLHF. CDR3 sequence (DNA): TGTGCCAGCAGCTTGAGGGGTTCACCCCTCCACTTT.

This rearrangement joins TRBV11-2 to TRBJ1-5; D uncertain. V was pared by 0 bases and J by 5 bases, with 11 bases between. The CDR3 covers 15 residues. The germline gives CDR1 SGHAT, CDR2 FQNNGV. CDR3 residues: CASSLDRSGDQPQHF. CDR3 sequence (DNA): TGTGCCAGCAGCTTAGATCGGTCGGGTGATCAGCCCCAGCATTTT.

This chain links TRBV15 with TRBJ2-5; D is possibly TRBD1 (5 bases). CDR1 is LNHNV and CDR2 is YYDKDF in the germline V gene (reference sequence). Trimming removed 0 bases at V and 4 bases at J, with 15 bases between. CDR3 length: 16 residues. CDR3: CATSRDLGTGGETQYF. The CDR3 DNA is TGTGCCACCAGCAGAGATTTGGGAACAGGCGGAGAGACCCAGTACTTC.

The chain uses TRBV14 and TRBJ1-1, with a tentative D call TRBD1 (5 bases). V lost 5 bases, J lost 7 bases, and 26 bases lay in between. CDR1 and CDR2 (germline): SGHDN, FVKESK. CDR3 length: 17 residues. The CDR3 here is CASSGKGYRGEVNEAFF. Written as DNA, the CDR3 is TGTGCCAGCAGCGGAAAGGGGTATCGGGGGGAGGTTAATGAAGCTTTCTTT.

V and J are TRBV5-6 and TRBJ2-1; D is ambiguous. The germline gives CDR1 SGHDT, CDR2 YYEEEE. This CDR3 contains 14 residues. V shed 0 bases and J shed 1 base, with 5 bases lying between them. CDR3 protein: CASSLALSYNEQFF. The CDR3 bases are TGTGCCAGCAGCTTGGCTCTTTCCTACAATGAGCAGTTCTTC.

The chain is built from TRBV24-1 and TRBJ2-5; perhaps TRBD2 as D (6 bases). This CDR3 contains 13 residues. The germline V gene encodes CDR1 KGHDR and CDR2 SFDVKD. V dropped 0 bases and J dropped 5 bases, with 6 bases sitting between them. The CDR3 is CATSDLGGETQYF. CDR3 sequence (DNA): TGTGCCACCAGTGATTTGGGGGGGGAGACCCAGTACTTC.

The chain has TRBV19 and TRBJ2-2; D possibly matches TRBD1 or TRBD2 (6 bases each). This CDR3 is built from 16 residues. The germline CDR1 and CDR2 sequences are LNHDA and SQIVND (reference sequence). With 4 bases removed from V and 0 bases from J, the gap between germline ends came to 12 bases. Here the CDR3 DNA reads TGTGCCAGTAGTACCGAGGGGGGAGCGAACACCGGGGAGCTGTTTTTT. Its protein is CASSTEGGANTGELFF. Supplemented by reference TRBV19 and TRBJ2-2, the full variable domain reads DGGITQSPKYLFRKEGQNVTLSCEQNLNHDAMYWYRQDPGQGLRLIYYSQIVNDFQKGDIAEGYSVSREKKESFPLTVTSAQKNPTAFYLCASSTEGGANTGELFFGEGSRLTVL.

The J gene is TRBJ2-6, the V gene TRBV19; 11 nucleotides agree with TRBD1. CDR3 size: 17 residues. J lost 3 bases, V lost 6 bases, and 7 bases had no gene match. Germline CDR1 reads LNHDA; CDR2 reads SQIVND (reference sequence). The DNA of the CDR3 is TGTGCCAGTAGAAAAGGACAGGGGGCAGGTGGGGCCAACGTCCTGACTTTC. This codes for CASRKGQGAGGANVLTF.

This rearrangement joins TRBV9 to TRBJ2-1; D unresolved. CDR1 and CDR2 (germline): SGDLS, YYNGEE. Between the trimmed V and J ends, which lost 4 bases and 6 bases, there was a span of 5 bases. The CDR3 is 11 residues long. The CDR3 is CASSTRNEQFF. In DNA form, the CDR3 reads TGTGCCAGCAGCACCCGCAATGAGCAGTTCTTC.